This T cell receptor beta chain derives from a study of T cell changes during pregnancy in multiple sclerosis. With 4 bases removed from V and 6 bases from J, the gap between germline ends came to 11 bases. The CDR3 extends over 13 amino acids. In germline, CDR1 is SGHKS, CDR2 YYEKEE (reference sequence). Sequencing was performed with immunoSEQ multiplex PCR; in TCRdb, only in-frame clones are kept and a portion is missing. Of around 51,000 clones listed, 94% are singletons. The chain links TRBV5-5 to TRBJ2-1; perhaps TRBD2 as D (7 bases). The material was CD4+ T cells from peripheral blood mononuclear cells, obtained in the second trimester of pregnancy. The TCR comes from a female donor with multiple sclerosis, enrolled in a pregnancy study. Written as DNA, the CDR3 is TGTGCCAGCAGCCGGGGGGCCAGCAATGAGCAGTTCTTC. It is translated as CASSRGASNEQFF.